This TCR beta chain comes out of a study of T cell repertoires in cytomegalovirus infection. About the research overall: Selection of CMV epitopes for the study included recently identified HLA-C-restricted and well-studied HLA-B-restricted ones.

TCRdb re-called the reads with MiXCR, one entry per CDR3 protein. The sample consists of roughly 860,000 distinct CDR3 sequences, about 31% of them appearing once. The germline V gene has CDR1 SEHNR and CDR2 FQNEAQ (reference sequence). The V gene lost 5 bases and the J gene lost 1 base, with 17 bases spanning the gap. The CDR3 is 16 amino acids. Points on this clonotype: Its target is unknown.

The chain combines TRBV7-9 with TRBJ1-1; D unresolved. This sample comprised cultured CD8+ T cells from PBMCs, obtained from culture after CMV antigen stimulation. The sequence was collected from a human donor in good health (CMV status not recorded). Some clones in this sample may be carry-over from other donors' samples. The CDR3 spells CASSPRTGRPNTEAFF. The CDR3 region has the DNA TGTGCCAGCAGCCCGAGGACGGGGAGGCCGAACACTGAAGCTTTCTTT.